A selection of T cell receptor beta chains follows, all from one sample in a study of beta chain features in type 1 diabetes. Only in-frame clones appear in the TCRdb table, and some are missing; sequencing was by immunoSEQ multiplex PCR. The sample lists under 350,000 clones, around 25% occurring once. Material: naive CD4+ T cells from blood. The source is a woman in her twenties or thirties with type 1 diabetes. Each CDR3 is given with its conserved first and last residue.

V | CDR3
TRBV14 | CASSQGRTSGTGTDTQYF
TRBV4-1 | CASSQLPPGLASFNEQFF
TRBV7-9 | CASSQGGSNYGYTF
TRBV15 | CATSRGLSTEAFF
TRBV5-4 | CASSLDAGGGNEQFF
TRBV4-1 | CASSQQGMITEAFF
TRBV28 | CASRRTLAGGPYEQYF
TRBV6-1 | CASRATGVTEAFF
TRBV28 | CASSSLDRDTDTQYF
TRBV4-1 | CASSPRRVRDTEAFF
TRBV18 | CASSLPIQETQYF
TRBV29-1 | CSVERDMNTEAFF
TRBV25-1 | CASSKGQGNNEQFF
TRBV27 | CASSPTGASRFF
TRBV27 | CASSLVGVEQPQHF
TRBV7-3 | CASSPGVQTIQYF